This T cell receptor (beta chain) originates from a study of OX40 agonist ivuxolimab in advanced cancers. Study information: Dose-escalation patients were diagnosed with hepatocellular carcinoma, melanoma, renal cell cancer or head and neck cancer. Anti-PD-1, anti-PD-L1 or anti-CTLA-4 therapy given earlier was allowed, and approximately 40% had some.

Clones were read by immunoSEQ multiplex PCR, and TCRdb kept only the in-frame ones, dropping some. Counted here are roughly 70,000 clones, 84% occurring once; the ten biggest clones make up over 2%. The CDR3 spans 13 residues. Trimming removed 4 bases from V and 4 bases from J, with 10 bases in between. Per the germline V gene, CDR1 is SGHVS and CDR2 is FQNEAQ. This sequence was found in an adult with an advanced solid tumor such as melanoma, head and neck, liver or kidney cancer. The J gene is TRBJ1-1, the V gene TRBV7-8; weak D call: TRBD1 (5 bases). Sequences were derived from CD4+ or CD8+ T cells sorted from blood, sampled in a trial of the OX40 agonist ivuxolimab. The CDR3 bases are TGTGCCAGCAGCTACGCAGGGTCCACTGAAGCTTTCTTT. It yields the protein CASSYAGSTEAFF.